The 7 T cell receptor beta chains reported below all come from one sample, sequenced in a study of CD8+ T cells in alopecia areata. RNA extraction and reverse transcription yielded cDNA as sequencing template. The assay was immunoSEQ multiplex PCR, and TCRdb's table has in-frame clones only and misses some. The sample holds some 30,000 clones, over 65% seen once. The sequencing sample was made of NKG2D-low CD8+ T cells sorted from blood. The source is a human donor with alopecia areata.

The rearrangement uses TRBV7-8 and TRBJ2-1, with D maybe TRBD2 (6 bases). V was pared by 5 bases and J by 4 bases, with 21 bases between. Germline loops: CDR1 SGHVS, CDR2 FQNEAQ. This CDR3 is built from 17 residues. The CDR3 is CASSTPGSGLGYNEQFF. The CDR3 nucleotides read TGTGCCAGCAGCACACCAGGGAGCGGGCTTGGATACAATGAGCAGTTCTTC.

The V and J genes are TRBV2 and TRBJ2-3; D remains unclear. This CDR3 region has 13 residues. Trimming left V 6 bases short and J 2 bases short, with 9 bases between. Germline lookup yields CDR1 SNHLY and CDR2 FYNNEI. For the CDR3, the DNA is TGTGCCAGCAGCTTCATAATCACAGATACGCAGTATTTT. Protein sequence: CASSFIITDTQYF.

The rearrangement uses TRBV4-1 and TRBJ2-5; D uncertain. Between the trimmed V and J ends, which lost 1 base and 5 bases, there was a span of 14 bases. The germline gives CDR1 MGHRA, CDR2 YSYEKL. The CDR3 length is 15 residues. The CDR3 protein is CASSQGKGLWETQYF. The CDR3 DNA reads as TGCGCCAGCAGCCAAGGTAAAGGGCTGTGGGAGACCCAGTACTTC.

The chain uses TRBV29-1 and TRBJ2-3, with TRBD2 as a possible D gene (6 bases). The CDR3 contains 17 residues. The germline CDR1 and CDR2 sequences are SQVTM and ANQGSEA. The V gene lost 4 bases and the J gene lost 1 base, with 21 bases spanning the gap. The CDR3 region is CSVALWGLLIGTDTQYF. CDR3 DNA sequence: TGCAGCGTTGCCCTATGGGGACTCCTAATCGGCACAGATACGCAGTATTTT.

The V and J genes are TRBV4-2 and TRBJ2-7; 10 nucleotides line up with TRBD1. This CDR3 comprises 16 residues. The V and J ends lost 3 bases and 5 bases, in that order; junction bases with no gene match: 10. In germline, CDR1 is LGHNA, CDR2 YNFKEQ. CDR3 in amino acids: CASSQDRTGGTHEQYF. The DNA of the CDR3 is TGTGCCAGCAGCCAGGATAGGACAGGGGGGACTCACGAGCAGTACTTC.

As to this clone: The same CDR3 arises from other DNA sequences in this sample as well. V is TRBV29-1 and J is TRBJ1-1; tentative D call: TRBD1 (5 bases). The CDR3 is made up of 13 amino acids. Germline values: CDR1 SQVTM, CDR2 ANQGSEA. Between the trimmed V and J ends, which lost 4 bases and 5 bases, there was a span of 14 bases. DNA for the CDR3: TGCAGCGTTGCGGGGACGGGGTGGACTGAAGCTTTCTTT. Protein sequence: CSVAGTGWTEAFF. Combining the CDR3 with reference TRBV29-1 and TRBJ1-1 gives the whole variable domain SAVISQKPSRDICQRGTSLTIQCQVDSQVTMMFWYRQQPGQSLTLIATANQGSEATYESGFVIDKFPISRPNLTFSTLTVSNMSPEDSSIYLCSVAGTGWTEAFFGQGTRLTVV.

CDR3 residues: CASSEATDTYTEAFF. The CDR3, as DNA: TGTGCCAGCAGTGAAGCGACGGACACCTACACTGAAGCTTTCTTT. The chain couples TRBV6-1 to TRBJ1-1; maybe TRBD1 (5 bases). Germline CDR1 reads MNHNS; CDR2 reads SASEGT. The CDR3 is 15 amino acids. V was cut by 0 bases and J by 3 bases, with 11 bases left in between.